In its sample, the clone carrying this TCR beta chain was seen a few times. Its antigen is not known. This table comes from immunoSEQ multiplex PCR, and its TCRdb copy is limited to in-frame clones, with some not included. Of 40,000 to 45,000 clones detected, 60% to 80% appear once; the ten largest clones hold 9.5% to 10%. This entry belongs to a study of radiotherapy plus CTLA-4 blockade in lung cancer. Looking at the study overall: Disease control reached approximately 31%, with objective responses in 15% to 20%. Study-level results: Blood saw expansion of tumor-derived TCR clones after radiotherapy plus ipilimumab.

CDR3 size: 15 residues. Trimming pared 5 bases from V and 3 bases from J, leaving 17 bases between. The V gene's germline CDR1 is MNHNS and CDR2 SASEGT. Focal radiation and CTLA-4 blockade (ipilimumab) were tested in chemo-refractory metastatic non-small-cell lung cancer patients. This TCR was sampled from a human donor with non-small cell lung cancer who had stable disease on radiotherapy plus ipilimumab. This sequence joins TRBV6-1 and TRBJ2-7; TRBD2 might be the D (5 bases). The starting material was peripheral blood, obtained from a patient treated with radiotherapy plus ipilimumab. Written as DNA, the CDR3 is TGTGCCAGCAGTCGGGATCTCACCGCCCTCTACGAGCAGTACTTC. This sequence encodes CASSRDLTALYEQYF.